This TCR beta chain was captured in a study of blood T cell repertoires in COVID-19. Study background: T cells, B-cell-depleted T cells, or PBMCs provided the cDNA or gDNA that served as material.

Sequenced by immunoSEQ multiplex PCR; TCRdb stores in-frame clones only, minus some. The data contain over 150,000 clones, around four fifths of them singletons. Germline CDR1 and CDR2: LNHDA and SQIVND (reference sequence). The CDR3 totals 15 residues. The germline V and J ends were trimmed by 9 bases and 0 bases, with 14 bases remaining between them. The Seattle patients joined while their infection was active and were tracked longitudinally afterward. The gene calls are TRBV19 and TRBJ1-4; D may be TRBD1 (5 bases). The clonotype originates from a woman in her thirties or forties with COVID-19, enrolled during active disease. The sequencing sample was made of peripheral blood. This chain's CDR3 is CASASTDPTNEKLFF. The DNA of the CDR3 is TGTGCCAGCGCGTCGACAGATCCAACTAATGAAAAACTGTTTTTT.